Below, 8 T cell receptor beta chains from the same sample are listed, as sequenced in a study of cytotoxic CD8 clonotypes in ibrutinib-treated CLL listed by TCRdb under 2021. Preparation of the library involved the immunoSEQ multiplex PCR assay. TCRdb obtained this table from immuneACCESS and retained in-frame rearrangements with V and J assigned. These tables miss some clones; where compared with another copy, unresolved V genes account for less than half of the shortfall, and the remainder is unexplained. This sample has 250,000 or so clones in its table, and less than 75% of those were observed once. The ten largest clones capture less than 20% of the sample. The intended sense of this specimen's time point label: approximately 25 months on ibrutinib. The sample in question was PBMCs, obtained after 24 months of ibrutinib treatment. These receptors all come from a human donor with chronic lymphocytic leukemia.

The V gene is TRBV29-1, the J gene TRBJ1-2; 8 bases align to TRBD1. The germline V gene encodes CDR1 SQVTM and CDR2 ANQGSEA. The CDR3 has 14 amino acids. Trimming at V came to 6 bases and at J to 7 bases, leaving 13 bases not matched to a gene. CDR3 coding DNA: TGCAGCGTCCGGGGACAGGCCGTTGACCGTGGCTACACCTTC. Translating it yields CSVRGQAVDRGYTF.

The rearrangement uses TRBV6-5 and TRBJ1-5; D is uncertain. Trimming pared 4 bases from V and 0 bases from J, leaving 13 bases between. The CDR3 spans 16 residues. Germline values: CDR1 MNHEY, CDR2 SVGAGI. The CDR3, as DNA: TGTGCCAGCAGTTCCGGGTGGGTCTATAGCAATCAGCCCCAGCATTTT. It translates to CASSSGWVYSNQPQHF.

The V gene is TRBV4-2, the J gene TRBJ2-3, with a possible D match to TRBD2 (6 bases). Trimming pared 4 bases from V and 1 base from J, leaving 12 bases between. The germline V gene has CDR1 LGHNA and CDR2 YNFKEQ. This CDR3 spans 15 amino acids. CDR3 nucleotides: TGTGCCAGCAGCCCCCGACTAGACGGCACAGATACGCAGTATTTT. This encodes CASSPRLDGTDTQYF.

Concerning this clone itself: At the DNA level, this CDR3 is encoded by other sequences in the same sample as well. This chain connects TRBV9 to TRBJ2-1, with 12 positions matching TRBD2. CDR3 length: 14 amino acids. In germline, CDR1 is SGDLS, CDR2 YYNGEE. Germline trimming cut 0 bases from V and 8 bases from J; bases unmatched to any gene: 0. CDR3 residues: CASSVGLAGDEQFF. Written as DNA, the CDR3 is TGTGCCAGCAGCGTAGGACTAGCGGGAGATGAGCAGTTCTTC.

V gene TRBV30 combines with J gene TRBJ1-3; possibly TRBD1 for D (6 bases). Germline CDR1 GTSNPN, CDR2 SVGIG (reference sequence). This CDR3 contains 15 residues. V shed 0 bases and J shed 4 bases, with 13 bases lying between them. The CDR3 DNA is TGTGCCTGGAGTGTACTTTTGGGGGCCGGAAACACCATATATTTT. It encodes CAWSVLLGAGNTIYF.

CDR3 coding DNA: TGTGCCAGCAGCGGGGGAAACCGGGCTGAAGCTTTCTTT. Protein product: CASSGGNRAEAFF. This chain links TRBV6-5 with TRBJ1-1, with a tentative D call TRBD1 (5 bases). The CDR3 runs 13 residues. Per germline, CDR1 MNHEY and CDR2 SVGAGI. V dropped 6 bases and J dropped 6 bases, with 14 bases sitting between them.

The rearrangement uses TRBV11-2 and TRBJ2-7; no clear D gene. Germline V CDR1 and CDR2: SGHAT, FQNNGV. With 2 bases removed from V and 4 bases from J, the gap between germline ends came to 6 bases. This CDR3 contains 12 residues. The CDR3 region has the DNA TGTGCCAGCAGCTTACCTACGTACGAGCAGTACTTC. Translation gives CASSLPTYEQYF.

CDR3 DNA sequence: TGTGCCAGCAGCTTCGAGGGTTCCTATGGCTACACCTTC. This codes for CASSFEGSYGYTF. J is TRBJ1-2 and V is TRBV7-2; D call uncertain. Germline lookup yields CDR1 SGHTA and CDR2 FQGNSA. The CDR3 runs 13 residues. V dropped 3 bases and J dropped 4 bases, with 9 bases sitting between them.